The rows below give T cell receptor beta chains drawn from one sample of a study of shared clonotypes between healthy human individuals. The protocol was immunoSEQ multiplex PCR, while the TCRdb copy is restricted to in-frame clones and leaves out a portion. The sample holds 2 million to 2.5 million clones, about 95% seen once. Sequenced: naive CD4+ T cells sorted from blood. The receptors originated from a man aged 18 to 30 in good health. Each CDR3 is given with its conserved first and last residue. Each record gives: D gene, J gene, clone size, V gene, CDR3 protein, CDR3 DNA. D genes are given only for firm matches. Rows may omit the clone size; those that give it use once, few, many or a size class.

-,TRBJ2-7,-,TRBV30,CAWSVEHKGYF,TGTGCCTGGAGTGTAGAACACAAAGGGTACTTC
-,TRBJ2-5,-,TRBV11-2,CASSLDGLDQETQYF,TGTGCCAGCAGCTTAGATGGCCTGGACCAAGAGACCCAGTACTTC
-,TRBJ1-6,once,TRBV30,CAWRAEAYSPLHF,TGTGCCTGGAGGGCCGAAGCCTATTCACCCCTCCACTTT
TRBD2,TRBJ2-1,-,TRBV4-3,CASSQGSGRKSSYNEQFF,TGCGCCAGCAGCCAAGGCAGCGGGAGAAAAAGCTCCTACAATGAGCAGTTCTTC
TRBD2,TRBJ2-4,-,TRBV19,CATPSPGTSGELAKNIQYF,TGTGCCACTCCTTCACCCGGGACTAGCGGGGAGCTAGCCAAAAACATTCAGTACTTC
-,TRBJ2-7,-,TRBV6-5,CASRGGAHEQYF,TGTGCCAGCAGGGGTGGGGCCCACGAGCAGTACTTC
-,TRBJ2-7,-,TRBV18,CASSPGPQALGEQYF,TGTGCCAGCTCACCAGGGCCGCAGGCGCTGGGCGAGCAGTACTTC
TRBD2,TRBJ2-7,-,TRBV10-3,CATGGSGSMNHEQYF,TGTGCCACCGGAGGTAGCGGGAGTATGAACCACGAGCAGTACTTC
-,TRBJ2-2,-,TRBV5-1,CASERDSLTGELFF,TGCGCCAGCGAGCGGGACAGCCTAACCGGGGAGCTGTTTTTT
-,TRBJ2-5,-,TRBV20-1,CSARTAETQYF,TGCAGTGCTAGAACGGCCGAGACCCAGTACTTC
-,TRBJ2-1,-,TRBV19,CASSIEGRNWNEQFF,TGTGCCAGTAGTATCGAGGGTAGGAACTGGAATGAGCAGTTCTTC
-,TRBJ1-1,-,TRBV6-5,CASSYSNRMNTEAFF,TGTGCCAGCAGTTACTCAAACAGGATGAACACTGAAGCTTTCTTT
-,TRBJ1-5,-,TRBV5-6,CASSLFGPDQPQHF,TGTGCCAGCAGCTTGTTTGGGCCAGATCAGCCCCAGCATTTT
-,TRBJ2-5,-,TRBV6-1,CASSVGAGGITPQYF,TGTGCCAGCAGTGTGGGGGCTGGGGGGATAACGCCCCAGTACTTC
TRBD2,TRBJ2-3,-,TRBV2,CASRLAGAPTDTQYF,TGTGCCAGTAGACTAGCGGGGGCCCCTACAGATACGCAGTATTTT
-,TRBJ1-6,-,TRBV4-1,CASSQLGGNSPLHF,TGCGCCAGCAGCCAACTTGGGGGGAATTCACCCCTCCACTTT
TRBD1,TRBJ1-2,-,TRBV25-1,CASSESGQAYYGYTF,TGTGCCAGCAGTGAGTCGGGACAGGCCTACTATGGCTACACCTTC
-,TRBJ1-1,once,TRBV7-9,CASSFTLGAGTKNTEAFF,TGTGCCAGCAGCTTCACACTCGGGGCCGGGACAAAGAACACTGAAGCTTTCTTT
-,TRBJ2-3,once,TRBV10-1,CASSDGGKKTDTQYF,TGCGCCAGCAGTGACGGGGGAAAGAAGACAGATACGCAGTATTTT
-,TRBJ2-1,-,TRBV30,CAWVASPKWNEQFF,TGTGCCTGGGTCGCTTCACCGAAGTGGAATGAGCAGTTCTTC
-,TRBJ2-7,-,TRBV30,CAWRRRVAPSYEQYF,TGTGCCTGGAGGAGAAGAGTAGCTCCATCCTACGAGCAGTACTTC
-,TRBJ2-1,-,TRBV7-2,CASSPDHNEQFF,TGTGCCAGCAGCCCTGATCACAATGAGCAGTTCTTC
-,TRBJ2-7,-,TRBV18,CASSFREDSYEQYF,TGTGCCAGCTCCTTCAGGGAAGACTCCTACGAGCAGTACTTC
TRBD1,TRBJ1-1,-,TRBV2,CASSEYRTGAFF,TGTGCCAGCAGTGAATATAGGACAGGGGCTTTCTTT
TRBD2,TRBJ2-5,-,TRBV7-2,CASSRLAGGMETQYF,TGTGCCAGCAGCCGACTAGCGGGAGGTATGGAGACCCAGTACTTC
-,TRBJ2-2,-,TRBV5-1,CASPLGRQNTGELFF,TGCGCCAGCCCACTCGGACGACAGAACACCGGGGAGCTGTTTTTT
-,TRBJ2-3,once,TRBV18,CASSPGTQGTDTQYF,TGTGCCAGCTCACCAGGCACCCAGGGCACAGATACGCAGTATTTT
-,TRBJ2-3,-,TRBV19,CASSMVWLGGTDTQYF,TGTGCCAGTAGTATGGTGTGGCTAGGAGGCACAGATACGCAGTATTTT
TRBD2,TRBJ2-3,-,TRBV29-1,CSAGTRGMDTQYF,TGCAGCGCCGGGACTAGGGGCATGGATACGCAGTATTTT
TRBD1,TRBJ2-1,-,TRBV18,CASSPLDRGGTEQFF,TGTGCCAGCTCCCCCCTGGACAGGGGAGGAACTGAGCAGTTCTTC
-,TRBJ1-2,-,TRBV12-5,CASAPAPDVDYGYTF,TGTGCTAGTGCTCCAGCCCCGGACGTAGACTATGGCTACACCTTC
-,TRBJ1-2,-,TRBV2,CASSEWQYGYTF,TGTGCCAGCAGTGAATGGCAGTATGGCTACACCTTC
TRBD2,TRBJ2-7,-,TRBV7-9,CASSLKSGLAGVSTQYF,TGTGCCAGCAGCTTAAAGTCGGGACTAGCGGGAGTATCAACGCAGTACTTC
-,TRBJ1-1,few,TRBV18,CASSPPENTEAFF,TGTGCCAGCTCACCACCCGAGAACACTGAAGCTTTCTTT
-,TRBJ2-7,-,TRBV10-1,CASSSTRSSTYEQYF,TGCGCCAGCAGTAGCACACGAAGCAGCACCTACGAGCAGTACTTC
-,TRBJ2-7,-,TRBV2,CASSSERGVTGEQYF,TGTGCCAGCAGTAGTGAAAGGGGGGTCACAGGCGAGCAGTACTTC
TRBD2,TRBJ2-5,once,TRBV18,CASSPSGLGAGPGTQYF,TGTGCCAGCTCACCATCCGGACTAGGAGCGGGTCCAGGGACCCAGTACTTC